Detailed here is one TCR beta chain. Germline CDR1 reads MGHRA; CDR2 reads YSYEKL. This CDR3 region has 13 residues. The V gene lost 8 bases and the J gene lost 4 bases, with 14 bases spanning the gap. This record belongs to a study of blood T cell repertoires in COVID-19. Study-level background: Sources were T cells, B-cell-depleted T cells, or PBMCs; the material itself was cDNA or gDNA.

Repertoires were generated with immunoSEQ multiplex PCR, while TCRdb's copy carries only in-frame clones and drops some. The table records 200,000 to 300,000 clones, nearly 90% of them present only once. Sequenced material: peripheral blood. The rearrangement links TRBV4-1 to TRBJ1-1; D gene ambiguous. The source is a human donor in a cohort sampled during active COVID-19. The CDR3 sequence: CASSLTESTEAFF. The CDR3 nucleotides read TGCGCCAGCTCTCTAACAGAAAGCACTGAAGCTTTCTTT.